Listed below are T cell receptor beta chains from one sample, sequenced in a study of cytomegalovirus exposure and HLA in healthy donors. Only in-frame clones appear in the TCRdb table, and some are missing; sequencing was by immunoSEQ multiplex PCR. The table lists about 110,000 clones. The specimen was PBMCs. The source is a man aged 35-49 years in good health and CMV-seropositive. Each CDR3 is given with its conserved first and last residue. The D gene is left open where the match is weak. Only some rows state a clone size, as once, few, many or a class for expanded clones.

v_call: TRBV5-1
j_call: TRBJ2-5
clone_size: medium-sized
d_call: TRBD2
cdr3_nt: TGCGCCAGCGCGCCGGCGGGAGGTATGAAAGAGACCCAGTACTTC
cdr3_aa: CASAPAGGMKETQYF

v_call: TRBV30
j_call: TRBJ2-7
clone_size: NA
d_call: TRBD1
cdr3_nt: TGTGCCTGGGGGGTAGGACAGGGGTTCTACGAGCAGTACTTC
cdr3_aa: CAWGVGQGFYEQYF

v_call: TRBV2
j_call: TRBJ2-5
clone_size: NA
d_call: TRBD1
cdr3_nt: TGTGCCAGCAGTAAGGACAGGGGTAATAGGGAAGAGACCCAGTACTTC
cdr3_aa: CASSKDRGNREETQYF

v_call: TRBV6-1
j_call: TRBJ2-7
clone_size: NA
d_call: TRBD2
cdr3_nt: TGTGCCAGCACTGAAGCTAGCGGGAGGGCCCTCGGCGAGCAGTACTTC
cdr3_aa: CASTEASGRALGEQYF

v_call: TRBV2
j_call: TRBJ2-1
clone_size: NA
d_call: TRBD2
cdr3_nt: TGTGCCAGCAGGACTAGCGGGAGGGTTGAGCAGTTCTTC
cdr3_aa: CASRTSGRVEQFF

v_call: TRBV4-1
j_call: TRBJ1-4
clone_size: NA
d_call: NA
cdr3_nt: TGCGCCAGCAGCCAAGTTTCAGTGGCAACTAATGAAAAACTGTTTTTT
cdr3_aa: CASSQVSVATNEKLFF

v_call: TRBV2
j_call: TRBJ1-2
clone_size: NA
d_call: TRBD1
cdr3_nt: TGTGCCAGCAGTGAAATTAGGGACAGAGAGCCTAACTATGGCTACACCTTC
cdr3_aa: CASSEIRDREPNYGYTF

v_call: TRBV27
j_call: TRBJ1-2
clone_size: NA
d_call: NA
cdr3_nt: TGTGCCAGCAGTTCTATGAGGAACGGTAACTATGGCTACACCTTC
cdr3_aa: CASSSMRNGNYGYTF

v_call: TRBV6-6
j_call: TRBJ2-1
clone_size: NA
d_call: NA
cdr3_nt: TGTGCCAGCAGTTACTCTTTCGGGGTTACTGAGCAGTTCTTC
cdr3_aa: CASSYSFGVTEQFF

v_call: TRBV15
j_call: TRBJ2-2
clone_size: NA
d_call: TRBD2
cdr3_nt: TGTGCCACCAGCAGGCTCCTAGCGGGAGGACGCTCCGGGGAGCTGTTTTTT
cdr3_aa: CATSRLLAGGRSGELFF

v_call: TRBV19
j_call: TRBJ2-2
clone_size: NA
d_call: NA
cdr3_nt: TGTGCCAGTATAAACGGGGGGAACACCGGGGAGCTGTTTTTT
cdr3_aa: CASINGGNTGELFF

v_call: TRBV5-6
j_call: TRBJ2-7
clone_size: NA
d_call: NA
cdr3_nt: TGTGCCAGCAGCTTGGTAGCGCCCTACGAGCAGTACTTC
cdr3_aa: CASSLVAPYEQYF

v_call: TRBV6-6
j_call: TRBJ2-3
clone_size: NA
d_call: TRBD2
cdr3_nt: TGTGCCAGCAGTTCCCTTCCCGGGAGGTTCACAGATACGCAGTATTTT
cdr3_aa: CASSSLPGRFTDTQYF

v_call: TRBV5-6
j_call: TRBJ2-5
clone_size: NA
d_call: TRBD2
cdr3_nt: TGTGCCAGCAGCTTGCGCCGACTAGCGGGAGAACAAGAGACCCAGTACTTC
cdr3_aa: CASSLRRLAGEQETQYF

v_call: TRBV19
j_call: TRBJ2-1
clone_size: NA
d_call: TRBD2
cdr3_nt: TGTGCCAGTAGTATAGTTAGGACTAGCGGGAATGAGCAGTTCTTC
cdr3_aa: CASSIVRTSGNEQFF

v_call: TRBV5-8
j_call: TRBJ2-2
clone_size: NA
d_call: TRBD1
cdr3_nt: TGTGCCAGCAGCTTGAGCAGGGGGACGAACACCGGGGAGCTGTTTTTT
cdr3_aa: CASSLSRGTNTGELFF

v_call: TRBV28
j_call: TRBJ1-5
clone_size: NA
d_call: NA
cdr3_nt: TGTGCCAGCAGTTACCCCACAGGGACTAGCAATCAGCCCCAGCATTTT
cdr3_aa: CASSYPTGTSNQPQHF

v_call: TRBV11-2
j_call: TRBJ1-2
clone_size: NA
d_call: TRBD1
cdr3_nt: TGTGCCAGCAGGGCAAAACCCGGGACAGTCCCGGGGAATGGCTACACCTTC
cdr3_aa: CASRAKPGTVPGNGYTF

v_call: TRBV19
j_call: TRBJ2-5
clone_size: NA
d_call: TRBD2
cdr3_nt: TGTGCCAGTAGACTAGCGGGAGAGACCCAGTACTTC
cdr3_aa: CASRLAGETQYF

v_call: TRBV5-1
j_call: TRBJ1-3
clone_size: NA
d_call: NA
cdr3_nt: TGCGCCAGCAGGTTACAGGGACGAAACACCATATATTTT
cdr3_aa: CASRLQGRNTIYF

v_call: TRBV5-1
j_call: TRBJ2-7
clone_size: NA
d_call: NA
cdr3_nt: TGCGCCAGCAGAGCGGACCCCGGACTTCTCGAGCAGTACTTC
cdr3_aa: CASRADPGLLEQYF

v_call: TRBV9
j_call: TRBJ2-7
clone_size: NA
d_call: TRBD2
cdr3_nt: TGTGCCAGCAGCCCCCGACTAGCGGCCTACGAGCAGTACTTC
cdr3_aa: CASSPRLAAYEQYF

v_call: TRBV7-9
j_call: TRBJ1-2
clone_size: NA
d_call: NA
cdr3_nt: TGTGCCAGCAGCTTAATAGCGGGAGGCTATGGCTACACCTTC
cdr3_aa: CASSLIAGGYGYTF

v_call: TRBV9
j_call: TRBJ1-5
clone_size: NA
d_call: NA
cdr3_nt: TGTGCCAGCAGCGTAGACCCCAGACGGAAGGAGGGCAATCAGCCCCAGCATTTT
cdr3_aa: CASSVDPRRKEGNQPQHF

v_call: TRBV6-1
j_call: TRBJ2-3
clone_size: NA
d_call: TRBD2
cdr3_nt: TGTGCCAGCAAGGTGGCGGGGGGCACAGATACGCAGTATTTT
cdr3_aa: CASKVAGGTDTQYF

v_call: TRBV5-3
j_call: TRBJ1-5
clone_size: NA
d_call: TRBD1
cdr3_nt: TGTGCCAGAAGGTCGGACAGGGGATTGCAGCCCCAGCATTTT
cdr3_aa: CARRSDRGLQPQHF

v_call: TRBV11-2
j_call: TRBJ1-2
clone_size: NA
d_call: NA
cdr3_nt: TGTGCCAGCAGCTTAGATGGTTTGGAGGAGTTGGGCTACACCTTC
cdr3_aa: CASSLDGLEELGYTF

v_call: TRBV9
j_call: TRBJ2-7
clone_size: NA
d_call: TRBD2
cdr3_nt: TGTGCCAGCAGCGTAAGTAGCGGGCCCTTCTACGAGCAGTACTTC
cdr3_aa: CASSVSSGPFYEQYF

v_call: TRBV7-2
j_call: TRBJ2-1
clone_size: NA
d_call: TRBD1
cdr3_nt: TGTGCCAGCAGCTTAGGGCTCCCGACAGGGAAGTTCGCCTACAATGAGCAGTTCTTC
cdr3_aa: CASSLGLPTGKFAYNEQFF

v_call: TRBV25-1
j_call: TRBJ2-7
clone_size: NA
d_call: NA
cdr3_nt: TGTGTCCCAACAGGACATACCTACGAGCAGTACTTC
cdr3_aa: CVPTGHTYEQYF

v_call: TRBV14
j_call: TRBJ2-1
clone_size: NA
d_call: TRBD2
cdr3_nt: TGTGCCAGCAGCCAAGATCTAGCGGGAGCAATCGCATCGTCCTACAATGAGCAGTTCTTC
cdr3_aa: CASSQDLAGAIASSYNEQFF

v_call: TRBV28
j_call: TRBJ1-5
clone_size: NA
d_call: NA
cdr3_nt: TGTGCCAGCAGTACAACCAACTTCATAGGGGCCCAGCATTTT
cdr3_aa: CASSTTNFIGAQHF

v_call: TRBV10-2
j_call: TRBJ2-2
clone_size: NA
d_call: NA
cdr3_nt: TGCGCCAGCAGTGTCAGGTCCGGGGAGCTGTTTTTT
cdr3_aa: CASSVRSGELFF

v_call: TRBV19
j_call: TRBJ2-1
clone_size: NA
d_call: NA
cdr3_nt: TGTGCCAGTAAGGGAGAACCCTACAATGAGCAGTTCTTC
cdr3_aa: CASKGEPYNEQFF

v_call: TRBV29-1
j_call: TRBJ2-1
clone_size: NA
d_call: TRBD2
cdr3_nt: TGCAGCGTTGAACTCCTAGCGGGAGGCTACAATGAGCAGTTCTTC
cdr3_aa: CSVELLAGGYNEQFF

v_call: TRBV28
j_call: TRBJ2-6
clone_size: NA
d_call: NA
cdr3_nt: TGTGCCAGCAGTCTCCGACAAGCTGGGGCCAACGTCCTGACTTTC
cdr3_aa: CASSLRQAGANVLTF

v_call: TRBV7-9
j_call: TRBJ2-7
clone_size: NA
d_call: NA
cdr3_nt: TGTGCCAGCAGCAATCGGGACTTGAGCTCCTACGAGCAGTACTTC
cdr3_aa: CASSNRDLSSYEQYF

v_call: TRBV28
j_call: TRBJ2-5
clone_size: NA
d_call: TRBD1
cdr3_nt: TGTGCCAGCAGTTTATGGAACAGGGGCCCGGAGACCCAGTACTTC
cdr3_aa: CASSLWNRGPETQYF

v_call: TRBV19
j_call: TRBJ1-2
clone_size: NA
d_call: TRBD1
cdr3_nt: TGTGCCAGTAGTCCTGGACAGGGGGTTTACTATGGCTACACCTTC
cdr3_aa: CASSPGQGVYYGYTF

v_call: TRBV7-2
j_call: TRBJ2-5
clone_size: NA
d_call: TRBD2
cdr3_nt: TGTGCCAGCAGCCCCAGGGGACTAGCGGGGCAAGAGACCCAGTACTTC
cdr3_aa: CASSPRGLAGQETQYF

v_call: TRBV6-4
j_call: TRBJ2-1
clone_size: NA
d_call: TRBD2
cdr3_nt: TGTGCCAGCAGTGCCCTACTAGCGGGAGTAAATGAGCAGTTCTTC
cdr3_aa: CASSALLAGVNEQFF

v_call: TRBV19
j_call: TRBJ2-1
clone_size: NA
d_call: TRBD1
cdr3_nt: TGTGCCAGTAGTATAGGGCCAGGGGGCCTAGGAAGCTCCTACAATGAGCAGTTCTTC
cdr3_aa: CASSIGPGGLGSSYNEQFF

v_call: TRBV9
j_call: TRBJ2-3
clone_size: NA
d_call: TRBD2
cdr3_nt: TGTGCCAGCAGCGTAGGGCCAGCGGGGGGATGGTCTAGCACAGATACGCAGTATTTT
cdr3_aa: CASSVGPAGGWSSTDTQYF

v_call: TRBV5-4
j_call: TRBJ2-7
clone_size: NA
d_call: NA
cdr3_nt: TGTGCCAGCAGCTCCCGTAGCGACACCTACGAGCAGTACTTC
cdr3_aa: CASSSRSDTYEQYF

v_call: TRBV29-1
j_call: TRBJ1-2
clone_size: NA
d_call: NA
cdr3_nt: TGCAGCGTTGTGACGGGGGGGGTTGGAGGCTATGGCTACACCTTC
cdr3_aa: CSVVTGGVGGYGYTF

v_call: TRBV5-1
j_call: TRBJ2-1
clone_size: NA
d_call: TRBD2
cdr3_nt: TGCGCCAGCAGCTTCAACGGGAGGGACAATGAGCAGTTCTTC
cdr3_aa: CASSFNGRDNEQFF

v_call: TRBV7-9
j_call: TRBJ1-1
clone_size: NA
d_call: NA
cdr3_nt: TGTGCCATCCCGACTAGAACACAGGCGAACACTGAAGCTTTCTTT
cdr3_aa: CAIPTRTQANTEAFF

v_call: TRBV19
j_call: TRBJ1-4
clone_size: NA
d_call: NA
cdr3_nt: TGTGCCAGTAGTATTCTGGGACTCGCGGGAGACGCAACTAATGAAAAACTGTTTTTT
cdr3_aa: CASSILGLAGDATNEKLFF

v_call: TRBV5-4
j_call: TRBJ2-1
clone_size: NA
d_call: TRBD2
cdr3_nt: TGTGCCAGCAGCCCGGGGACTAGCGGGAGACGGTATGAGCAGTTCTTC
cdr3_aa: CASSPGTSGRRYEQFF

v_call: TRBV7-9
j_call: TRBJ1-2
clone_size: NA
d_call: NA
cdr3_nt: TGTGCCAGCAGCTTACAGGGCCCGCACGTCTACACCTTC
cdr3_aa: CASSLQGPHVYTF

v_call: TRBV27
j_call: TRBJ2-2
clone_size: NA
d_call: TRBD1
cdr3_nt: TGTGCCAGCAGTCGACAGGGTGGAAACACCGGGGAGCTGTTTTTT
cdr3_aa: CASSRQGGNTGELFF

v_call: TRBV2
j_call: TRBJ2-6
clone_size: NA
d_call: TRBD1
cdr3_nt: TGTGCCAGTAAAACCCGACAGGGGCGTGCAGCCGGGGCCAACGTCCTGACTTTC
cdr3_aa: CASKTRQGRAAGANVLTF

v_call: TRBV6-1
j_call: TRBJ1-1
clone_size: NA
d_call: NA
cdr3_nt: TGTGCCAGCAGTGGTTTGGGGGGGAACACTGAAGCTTTCTTT
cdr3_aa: CASSGLGGNTEAFF

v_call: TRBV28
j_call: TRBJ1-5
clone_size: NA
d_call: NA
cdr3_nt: TGTGCCAGCCTACCCAACGAAAATCAGCCCCAGCATTTT
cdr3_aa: CASLPNENQPQHF

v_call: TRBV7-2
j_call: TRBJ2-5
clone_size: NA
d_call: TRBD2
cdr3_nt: TGTGCCAGCAGCACGGGAGGGGAGACCCAGTACTTC
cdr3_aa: CASSTGGETQYF

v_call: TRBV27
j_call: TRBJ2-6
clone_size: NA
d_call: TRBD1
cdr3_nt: TGTGCCAGCAGTTCGCGCCTAGGGACAGGGAAATCAGCTGGGGCCAACGTCCTGACTTTC
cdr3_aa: CASSSRLGTGKSAGANVLTF

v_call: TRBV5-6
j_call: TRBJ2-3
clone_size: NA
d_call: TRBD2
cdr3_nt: TGTGCCAGCAGCCGGGGACTAGCGATGGGCCCAGATACGCAGTATTTT
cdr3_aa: CASSRGLAMGPDTQYF

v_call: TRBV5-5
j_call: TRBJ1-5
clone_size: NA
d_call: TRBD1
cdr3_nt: TGTGCCAGCAGCCGTGGGACAGACTATCAGCCCCAGCATTTT
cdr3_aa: CASSRGTDYQPQHF

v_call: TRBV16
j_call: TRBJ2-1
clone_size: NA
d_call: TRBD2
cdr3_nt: TGTGCCAGCAGCCCATCCGGGGGGAGTAGCTATGAGCAGTTCTTC
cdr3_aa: CASSPSGGSSYEQFF

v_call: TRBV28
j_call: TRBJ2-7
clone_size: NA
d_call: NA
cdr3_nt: TGTGCCAGCAGTTTATCCAGGGGTACTACCTACGAGCAGTACTTC
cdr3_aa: CASSLSRGTTYEQYF